The 27 T cell receptor beta chains below were found in one sample sequenced in a study of blood T cell repertoires in COVID-19. TCRdb keeps only in-frame clones here, not all; method: immunoSEQ multiplex PCR. The sample has about 80,000 clones, 88% seen once; the top ten hold 4.8%. Sequenced input: peripheral blood. The receptors were sampled from an elderly woman with acute or convalescent COVID-19.

The J gene is TRBJ2-3, the V gene TRBV3-1 (or the pseudogene TRBV3-2), with 7 bases fitting TRBD2. After removal of 1 base from V and 1 base from J, the junction contained 5 bases not matched to a gene. CDR3 length: 16 amino acids. Germline CDR1 and CDR2: LGHDT and YNNKEL (reference sequence). DNA of the CDR3: TGTGCCAGCAGCCAAGTCCGACTAGCACGCACAGATACGCAGTATTTT. Amino acids: CASSQVRLARTDTQYF.

The chain links TRBV28 to TRBJ2-1, with a weak D call TRBD2 (6 bases). The CDR3 covers 15 residues. CDR1 is MDHEN, CDR2 SYDVKM, per germline. V was pared by 3 bases and J by 7 bases, with 16 bases between. CDR3 DNA: TGTGCCAGCAGTTTGGGGGGTCAGGGCCAGAATGAGCAGTTCTTC. It codes for CASSLGGQGQNEQFF.

This chain uses TRBV19 with TRBJ2-2; 8 nucleotides agree with TRBD1. The germline gives CDR1 LNHDA, CDR2 SQIVND (reference sequence). The CDR3 loop spans 15 amino acids. The trim removed 6 bases at V and 5 bases at J, leaving 8 bases unmatched. This CDR3 reads CASSTQGARTGELFF. The CDR3 nucleotides read TGTGCCAGTAGCACCCAGGGGGCGCGGACCGGGGAGCTGTTTTTT.

The genes are TRBV5-1 and TRBJ2-1; no firm D call. Germline-derived CDR1 and CDR2 are SGHRS and YFSETQ. The CDR3 has 11 residues. The V and J ends lost 0 bases and 9 bases respectively, with 4 bases between them. This chain's CDR3 is CASSLAGEQFF. The CDR3 DNA follows: TGCGCCAGCAGCTTGGCGGGTGAGCAGTTCTTC.

V and J are TRBV3-1 (or the pseudogene TRBV3-2) and TRBJ1-2; no definite D call. The CDR3 totals 14 residues. In germline, CDR1 is LGHDT, CDR2 YNNKEL (reference sequence). Trimming pared 1 base from V and 3 bases from J, leaving 9 bases between. The CDR3 nucleotides read TGTGCCAGCAGCCAAGCGTTCCGGGACTATGGCTACACCTTC. The encoded protein is CASSQAFRDYGYTF.

The gene calls are TRBV6-6 and TRBJ2-1; no clear D. Germline V CDR1 and CDR2: MNHNY, SVGAGI (reference sequence). The CDR3 spans 13 residues. Trimming left V 2 bases short and J 6 bases short, with 8 bases between. CDR3 DNA: TGTGCCAGCAGTTACGTCCAGGTCAATGAGCAGTTCTTC. Translated: CASSYVQVNEQFF.

This chain connects TRBV19 to TRBJ1-5; D is unresolved. The germline CDR1 and CDR2 sequences are LNHDA and SQIVND (reference sequence). CDR3 length equals 15 residues. Between the trimmed V and J ends, which lost 7 bases and 1 base, there was a span of 14 bases. The CDR3, as DNA: TGTGCCAGTATCGGGAGACACGAGAGCAATCAGCCCCAGCATTTT. Translation: CASIGRHESNQPQHF. Complete variable domain (other parts from reference TRBV19 and TRBJ1-5): DGGITQSPKYLFRKEGQNVTLSCEQNLNHDAMYWYRQDPGQGLRLIYYSQIVNDFQKGDIAEGYSVSREKKESFPLTVTSAQKNPTAFYLCASIGRHESNQPQHFGDGTRLSIL.

The rearrangement uses TRBV5-4 and TRBJ2-7, with TRBD1 matching 7 bases. Germline loops: CDR1 SGHNT, CDR2 YYREEE (reference sequence). The CDR3 loop spans 16 amino acids. Trimming cost V 4 bases and J 0 bases; bases outside gene matches: 10. CDR3 coding DNA: TGTGCCAGCAGCCCCGGGACAGATCTATCCTCCTACGAGCAGTACTTC. The encoded protein is CASSPGTDLSSYEQYF. Supplemented by reference TRBV5-4 and TRBJ2-7, the full variable domain reads ETGVTQSPTHLIKTRGQQVTLRCSSQSGHNTVSWYQQALGQGPQFIFQYYREEENGRGNFPPRFSGLQFPNYSSELNVNALELDDSALYLCASSPGTDLSSYEQYFGPGTRLTVT.

V and J are TRBV30 and TRBJ1-6, with D possibly being TRBD1 (5 bases). CDR3 length: 14 amino acids. Looked up from germline, CDR1 is GTSNPN and CDR2 is SVGIG (reference sequence). Trimming shortened V by 3 bases and J by 7 bases, and 13 bases separated the two germline ends. This CDR3 reads CAWRSQGRNSPLHF. The CDR3 DNA is TGTGCCTGGAGGTCCCAGGGTAGGAATTCACCCCTCCACTTT.

The chain uses TRBV6-5 and TRBJ1-1; tentative D call: TRBD1 (6 bases). Germline V gene data show CDR1 as MNHEY and CDR2 as SVGAGI. V lost 0 bases and J lost 8, with 13 bases in between. CDR3 length: 14 amino acids. CDR3 coding DNA: TGTGCCAGCAGTTACTCAGGGACACGTAACGAAGCTTTCTTT. It specifies CASSYSGTRNEAFF.

This chain uses TRBV5-1 with TRBJ2-2; no definite D call. Trimming took off 4 bases at V and 1 base at J, with 8 bases between the two ends. The germline V gene encodes CDR1 SGHRS and CDR2 YFSETQ. The length of the CDR3 is 14 residues. CDR3 loop: CASSLQMNTGELFF. CDR3 bases: TGCGCCAGCAGCCTCCAGATGAACACCGGGGAGCTGTTTTTT. Full variable domain (missing parts from reference TRBV5-1 and TRBJ2-2): KAGVTQTPRYLIKTRGQQVTLSCSPISGHRSVSWYQQTPGQGLQFLFEYFSETQRNKGNFPGRFSGRQFSNSRSEMNVSTLELGDSALYLCASSLQMNTGELFFGEGSRLTVL.

This chain uses TRBV2 with TRBJ1-5; possibly TRBD1 for D (6 bases). Looked up from germline, CDR1 is SNHLY and CDR2 is FYNNEI. The CDR3 has 14 amino acids. Trimming removed 5 bases from V and 7 bases from J, with 15 bases in between. CDR3 amino acids: CASSLRGFGQPQHF. The DNA for the CDR3 is TGTGCCAGCAGTTTAAGGGGGTTCGGGCAGCCCCAGCATTTT.

The chain carries TRBV7-8 and TRBJ2-1, with D possibly matching TRBD1 (5 bases). Per the germline V gene, CDR1 is SGHVS and CDR2 is FQNEAQ. The CDR3 covers 13 residues. V was pared by 3 bases and J by 5 bases, with 8 bases between. CDR3 amino acids: CASSLGPDNEQFF. Here the CDR3 DNA reads TGTGCCAGCAGCTTGGGGCCAGACAATGAGCAGTTCTTC.

V gene TRBV5-6 combines with J gene TRBJ1-4; 7 bases match TRBD1. J gave up 5 bases and V 4 bases, and 5 bases lay outside the gene matches. CDR3 length: 14 amino acids. Germline V gives CDR1 SGHDT, CDR2 YYEEEE. The CDR3 sequence: CASSKRTGNEKLFF. The CDR3 DNA reads TGTGCCAGCAGCAAGAGGACAGGAAATGAAAAACTGTTTTTT.

The chain employs TRBV5-5 and TRBJ2-3; TRBD2 matches at 7 bases. Germline values: CDR1 SGHKS, CDR2 YYEKEE (reference sequence). V was clipped by 6 bases and J by 0 bases; unmatched bases: 10. There are 16 residues in the CDR3. DNA for the CDR3: TGTGCCAGCATCCCCAAGCGGGGCATAAGCACAGATACGCAGTATTTT. It is translated as CASIPKRGISTDTQYF.

This chain uses TRBV6-2 or TRBV6-3 with TRBJ1-5, with TRBD1 matching over 11 bases. With 5 bases clipped from V and 6 bases from J, the junction kept 3 bases outside the gene matches. The CDR3 loop spans 14 amino acids. Per the germline V gene, CDR1 is MNHEY and CDR2 is SVGEGT. CDR3 in DNA: TGTGCCAGCAGTCGGACAGGGGGCTTTCAGCCCCAGCATTTT. It specifies CASSRTGGFQPQHF.

The CDR3 bases are TGTGCCAGCAGCCTCCCGCCGGGACAGGGACAGTACGAGCAGTACTTC. Its translation is CASSLPPGQGQYEQYF. The rearrangement uses TRBV7-8 and TRBJ2-7; 9 positions agree with TRBD1. Germline V CDR1 and CDR2: SGHVS, FQNEAQ. The junction had 12 bases not matched to a gene; V was cut back by 5 bases and J by 4 bases. The CDR3 runs 16 residues.

The V gene is TRBV6-5, the J gene TRBJ2-6; D remains unclear. V lost 2 bases, J lost 2 bases, and 4 bases lay in between. The CDR3 loop spans 14 amino acids. Germline V gene sequence: CDR1 MNHEY, CDR2 SVGAGI. The CDR3 DNA is TGTGCCAGCAGTTACGGAGCTGGGGCCAACGTCCTGACTTTC. This encodes CASSYGAGANVLTF.

The chain has TRBV7-9 and TRBJ1-1; maybe TRBD1 (6 bases). V gave up 3 bases and J gave up 10 bases, with 18 bases separating them. Germline V gene sequence: CDR1 SEHNR, CDR2 FQNEAQ (reference sequence). The CDR3 sequence is 14 residues long. The CDR3 DNA reads TGTGCCAGCAGCTTGACTATTCCACAGGGTGGAGCTTTCTTT. As protein: CASSLTIPQGGAFF.

The V call is TRBV7-2, the J call TRBJ1-2, with D possibly being TRBD1 (6 bases). Per the germline V gene, CDR1 is SGHTA and CDR2 is FQGNSA. Trimming left V 5 bases short and J 8 bases short, with 18 bases between. This CDR3 contains 14 residues. The CDR3 nucleotides are TGTGCCAGCAGCCCCGGACAGTCCCGCGGGGGCTACACCTTC. Its translation is CASSPGQSRGGYTF.

The CDR3: CASSPTPDRTEAFF. Here the CDR3 DNA reads TGTGCCAGCAGCCCCACCCCAGACAGGACTGAAGCTTTCTTT. The chain carries TRBV5-5 and TRBJ1-1, with D perhaps matching TRBD1 (6 bases). There are 14 residues in the CDR3. V dropped 4 bases and J dropped 5 bases, with 15 bases sitting between them. CDR1 and CDR2 (germline): SGHKS, YYEKEE (reference sequence).

The chain joins TRBV6-5 to TRBJ2-3, with 15 bases that match TRBD2. V lost 2 bases to trimming and J lost 12 bases; unmatched junction nucleotides: 9. Germline V gene sequence: CDR1 MNHEY, CDR2 SVGAGI. CDR3 length: 16 amino acids. The CDR3 DNA follows: TGTGCCAGCAGTTACACCCGGACTAGCGGGGGGGCCCGACAGTATTTT. Protein sequence: CASSYTRTSGGARQYF.

This chain uses TRBV15 with TRBJ2-7; tentative D call: TRBD1 (5 bases). This CDR3 is 16 amino acids long. Germline V lookup: CDR1 LNHNV, CDR2 YYDKDF (reference sequence). Trimming removed 0 bases from V and 3 bases from J, with 15 bases in between. The CDR3 reads CATSRDLVAGYYEQYF. The CDR3 coding sequence is TGTGCCACCAGCAGAGATTTAGTGGCAGGGTACTACGAGCAGTACTTC. Complete variable domain (other parts from reference TRBV15 and TRBJ2-7): DAMVIQNPRYQVTQFGKPVTLSCSQTLNHNVMYWYQQKSSQAPKLLFHYYDKDFNNEADTPDNFQSRRPNTSFCFLDIRSPGLGDTAMYLCATSRDLVAGYYEQYFGPGTRLTVT.

V and J are TRBV4-3 and TRBJ2-4; the D gene is possibly TRBD2 (5 bases). This CDR3 spans 15 amino acids. CDR1 and CDR2 from the germline V gene are LGHNA and YSLEER. V was pared by 0 bases and J by 9 bases, with 15 bases between. The CDR3 spells CASSQDPRGHSIQYF. The DNA for the CDR3 is TGCGCCAGCAGCCAAGACCCGAGAGGGCATAGCATTCAGTACTTC.

The chain uses TRBV6-2 or TRBV6-3 and TRBJ1-2; D possibly corresponds to TRBD1 (6 bases). CDR3 length: 12 amino acids. Looked up from germline, CDR1 is MNHEY and CDR2 is SVGEGT. Trimming stripped 6 bases from V and 8 bases from J, with 13 bases between. This CDR3 reads CASSPAQGGYTF. The DNA for the CDR3 is TGTGCCAGCAGCCCCGCCCAGGGGGGCTACACCTTC.

V and J are TRBV29-1 and TRBJ1-1; no clear D gene. CDR1 SQVTM and CDR2 ANQGSEA come from the germline V gene. With 3 bases removed from V and 4 bases from J, the gap between germline ends came to 6 bases. The CDR3 is 11 amino acids. CDR3 protein: CSVDEATEAFF. CDR3 DNA sequence: TGCAGCGTTGATGAAGCCACTGAAGCTTTCTTT.

This chain uses TRBV2 with TRBJ2-1; D uncertain. The CDR3 contains 13 residues. V lost 3 bases and J 7 bases, leaving 10 bases between the germline ends. The germline V gene has CDR1 SNHLY and CDR2 FYNNEI. The CDR3 reads CASSERGTNEQFF. CDR3 DNA sequence: TGTGCCAGCAGTGAGAGAGGCACTAATGAGCAGTTCTTC.